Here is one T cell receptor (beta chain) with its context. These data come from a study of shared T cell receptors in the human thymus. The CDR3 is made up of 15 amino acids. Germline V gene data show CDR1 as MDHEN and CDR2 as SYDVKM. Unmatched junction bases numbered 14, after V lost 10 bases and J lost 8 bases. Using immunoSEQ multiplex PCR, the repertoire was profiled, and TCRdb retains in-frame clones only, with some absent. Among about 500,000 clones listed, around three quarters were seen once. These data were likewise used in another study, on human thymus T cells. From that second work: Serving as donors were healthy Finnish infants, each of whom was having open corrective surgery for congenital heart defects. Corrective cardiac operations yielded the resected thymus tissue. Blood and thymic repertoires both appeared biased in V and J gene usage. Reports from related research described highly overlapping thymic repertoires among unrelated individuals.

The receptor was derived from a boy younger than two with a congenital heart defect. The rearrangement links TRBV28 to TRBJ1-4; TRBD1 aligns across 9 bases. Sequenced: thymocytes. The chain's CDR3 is CATREGTGKSEKLFF. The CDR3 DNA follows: TGTGCCACCCGTGAGGGGACAGGGAAGAGCGAAAAACTGTTTTTT. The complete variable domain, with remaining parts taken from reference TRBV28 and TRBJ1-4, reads DVKVTQSSRYLVKRTGEKVFLECVQDMDHENMFWYRQDPGLGLRLIYFSYDVKMKEKGDIPEGYSVSREKKERFSLILESASTNQTSMYLCATREGTGKSEKLFFGSGTQLSVL.